The clone carrying this T cell receptor beta chain is medium-sized in the sample. Its antigen is not identified. This entry belongs to a study of metastatic and nonmetastatic thyroid tumors. Study at large: From malignant and benign thyroid patients, repertoires in blood and in tumor or nodule tissue were compared.

General study results and limits: Patients with malignant thyroid tumors reportedly had significantly higher TCR beta diversity than those with benign nodules, in blood and tumor.

CDR1 MNHEY and CDR2 SVGEGT come from the germline V gene. This CDR3 is 15 amino acids long. Deletions cut 7 bases from V and 8 bases from J, with 23 bases between. All patients were untreated before thyroid surgery. As originally analysed: In papillary thyroid cancer, a distant-metastasis classifier was built using CDR3 differences across clinicopathological groups. TCRdb re-called the PCR reads through MiXCR. TCRdb, not the authors, supplied the V and J calls. This table has fewer than 35,000 clones, roughly 29% appearing once. The sequence was obtained from a female donor with papillary thyroid cancer or a benign thyroid nodule (not recorded which). Some clones in this sample may be carry-over from other donors' samples. Sequencing was done on a sample of blood. The chain couples TRBV6-2 or TRBV6-3 to TRBJ1-2; maybe TRBD1 (5 bases). The CDR3 loop is CASTPGTDGLWGYTF. The CDR3 region has the DNA TGTGCCAGCACCCCTGGGACGGACGGTCTATGGGGCTACACCTTC.